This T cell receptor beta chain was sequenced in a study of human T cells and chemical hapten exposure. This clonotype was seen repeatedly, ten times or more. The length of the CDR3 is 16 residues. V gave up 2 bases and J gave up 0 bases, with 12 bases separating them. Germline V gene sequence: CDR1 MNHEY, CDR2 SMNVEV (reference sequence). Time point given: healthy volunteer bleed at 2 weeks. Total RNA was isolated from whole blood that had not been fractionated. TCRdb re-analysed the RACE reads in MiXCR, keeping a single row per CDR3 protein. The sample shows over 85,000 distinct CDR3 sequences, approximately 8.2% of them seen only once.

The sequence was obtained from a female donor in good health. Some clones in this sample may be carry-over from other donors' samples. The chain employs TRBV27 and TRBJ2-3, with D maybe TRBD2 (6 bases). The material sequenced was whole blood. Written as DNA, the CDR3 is TGTGCCAGCAGTTTACTAGGTAGCGGAAGCACAGATACGCAGTATTTT. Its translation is CASSLLGSGSTDTQYF.